Listed below are T cell receptor beta chains from one sample, sequenced in a study of cytomegalovirus exposure and HLA in healthy donors. Generated by immunoSEQ multiplex PCR, the TCRdb table keeps only in-frame clones and is missing some. This sample has 150,000 to 200,000 clones, with about 85% found just once. The sample consisted of PBMCs. The receptors were gathered from a man between 25 and 39 years old in good health and CMV-seropositive. CDR3s include the opening cysteine and the closing phenylalanine or tryptophan. A D gene is named only where the DNA matches it firmly. Size values are once, few and many counts, or a class for expanded clones, and some rows have none.

j_call: TRBJ1-5
v_call: TRBV19
clone_size: .
cdr3_length: 15
d_call: .
cdr3_nt: TGTGCCAGTACCCCCGGGTCCAGGGGCAACCAGCCCCAGCATTTT
cdr3_aa: CASTPGSRGNQPQHF

j_call: TRBJ1-5
v_call: TRBV28
clone_size: .
cdr3_length: 13
d_call: TRBD1
cdr3_nt: TGTGCCATAGGGACAGGGGGGAATCAGCCCCAGCATTTT
cdr3_aa: CAIGTGGNQPQHF

j_call: TRBJ1-4
v_call: TRBV6-5
clone_size: .
cdr3_length: 16
d_call: .
cdr3_nt: TGTGCCAGCAGTTCGTATTGGGGGGGGCGGTATGAAAAACTGTTTTTT
cdr3_aa: CASSSYWGGRYEKLFF

j_call: TRBJ2-3
v_call: TRBV27
clone_size: .
cdr3_length: 13
d_call: .
cdr3_nt: TGTGCCAGCAGGGGCAGCAGCACAGATACGCAGTATTTT
cdr3_aa: CASRGSSTDTQYF

j_call: TRBJ2-5
v_call: TRBV5-1
clone_size: .
cdr3_length: 18
d_call: TRBD2
cdr3_nt: TGCGCCAGCAGCCGCGGGGGACTAGCGGGGGCCGAATCGGAGACCCAGTACTTC
cdr3_aa: CASSRGGLAGAESETQYF

j_call: TRBJ2-3
v_call: TRBV7-6
clone_size: .
cdr3_length: 16
d_call: .
cdr3_nt: TGTGCCAGCAGCTTAGCGTCCGGGACTAGCACAGATACGCAGTATTTT
cdr3_aa: CASSLASGTSTDTQYF

j_call: TRBJ2-7
v_call: TRBV30
clone_size: .
cdr3_length: 13
d_call: TRBD1
cdr3_nt: TGTGCCTGGAGGGGGACAGGGAACTACGAGCAGTACTTC
cdr3_aa: CAWRGTGNYEQYF

j_call: TRBJ1-1
v_call: TRBV6-4
clone_size: .
cdr3_length: 15
d_call: .
cdr3_nt: TGTGCCAGCAGTCCTACAGGGCACGGGAACACTGAAGCTTTCTTT
cdr3_aa: CASSPTGHGNTEAFF

j_call: TRBJ1-1
v_call: TRBV4-3
clone_size: .
cdr3_length: 15
d_call: .
cdr3_nt: TGCGCCAGCAGCCGCGGGGGACATACGAACACTGAAGCTTTCTTT
cdr3_aa: CASSRGGHTNTEAFF

j_call: TRBJ1-1
v_call: TRBV29-1
clone_size: .
cdr3_length: 14
d_call: TRBD1
cdr3_nt: TGCAGCGTTGCAGTGACAGGGGAGGCCTTTGAAGCTTTCTTT
cdr3_aa: CSVAVTGEAFEAFF

j_call: TRBJ2-7
v_call: TRBV27
clone_size: .
cdr3_length: 14
d_call: TRBD2
cdr3_nt: TGTGCCAGCAGTCTGGGACTAGTCCCCTACGAGCAGTACTTC
cdr3_aa: CASSLGLVPYEQYF

j_call: TRBJ1-5
v_call: TRBV11-2
clone_size: .
cdr3_length: 14
d_call: .
cdr3_nt: TGTGCCAGCAGCTCGCAGGGTAGCAATCAGCCCCAGCATTTT
cdr3_aa: CASSSQGSNQPQHF

j_call: TRBJ2-7
v_call: TRBV19
clone_size: .
cdr3_length: 15
d_call: TRBD2
cdr3_nt: TGTGCCAGTACCTCCGGGCGGGGGGCCACCTACGAGCAGTACTTC
cdr3_aa: CASTSGRGATYEQYF

j_call: TRBJ1-5
v_call: TRBV5-8
clone_size: once
cdr3_length: 15
d_call: .
cdr3_nt: TGTGCCAGCAGCTTTGGACAGCTTCGCAATCAGCCCCAGCATTTT
cdr3_aa: CASSFGQLRNQPQHF

j_call: TRBJ1-4
v_call: TRBV6-1
clone_size: .
cdr3_length: 13
d_call: .
cdr3_nt: TGTGCCAGCAGTAGAACAGGGAAAGAAAAACTGTTTTTT
cdr3_aa: CASSRTGKEKLFF

j_call: TRBJ2-1
v_call: TRBV9
clone_size: .
cdr3_length: 14
d_call: .
cdr3_nt: TGTGCCAGCAGCGAAGGGGGTCACGACAATGAGCAGTTCTTC
cdr3_aa: CASSEGGHDNEQFF

j_call: TRBJ2-2
v_call: TRBV5-3
clone_size: .
cdr3_length: 16
d_call: .
cdr3_nt: TGTGCCAGAAGCTTGGGGCGGGGGCGGAACACCGGGGAGCTGTTTTTT
cdr3_aa: CARSLGRGRNTGELFF

j_call: TRBJ2-6
v_call: TRBV4-3
clone_size: .
cdr3_length: 15
d_call: .
cdr3_nt: TGCGCCAGCAGCCTGCTTATAGCTGGGGCCAACGTCCTGACTTTC
cdr3_aa: CASSLLIAGANVLTF

j_call: TRBJ2-3
v_call: TRBV6-4
clone_size: .
cdr3_length: 14
d_call: TRBD2
cdr3_nt: TGTGCCAGCAGTGCTAGCGGGGGGACAGATACGCAGTATTTT
cdr3_aa: CASSASGGTDTQYF

j_call: TRBJ2-3
v_call: TRBV7-6
clone_size: .
cdr3_length: 17
d_call: .
cdr3_nt: TGTGCCAGCAGCTTAAGGGCGGGGGCCACTATCACAGATACGCAGTATTTT
cdr3_aa: CASSLRAGATITDTQYF

j_call: TRBJ2-1
v_call: TRBV6-5
clone_size: few
cdr3_length: 15
d_call: .
cdr3_nt: TGTGCCAGCAGTTATGGGGGGGCGGCCTACAATGAGCAGTTCTTC
cdr3_aa: CASSYGGAAYNEQFF

j_call: TRBJ1-5
v_call: TRBV6-5
clone_size: .
cdr3_length: 14
d_call: .
cdr3_nt: TGTGCCAGCAGGGGCACAGGGAGCAATCAGCCCCAGCATTTT
cdr3_aa: CASRGTGSNQPQHF

j_call: TRBJ1-1
v_call: TRBV27
clone_size: .
cdr3_length: 16
d_call: TRBD1
cdr3_nt: TGTGCCAGCAGTGGCGGGACAGGTTACGAGAACACTGAAGCTTTCTTT
cdr3_aa: CASSGGTGYENTEAFF

j_call: TRBJ2-1
v_call: TRBV29-1
clone_size: .
cdr3_length: 14
d_call: TRBD1
cdr3_nt: TGCAGCGTTGAGGGGACAGGGGAGGGCAATGAGCAGTTCTTC
cdr3_aa: CSVEGTGEGNEQFF

j_call: TRBJ2-1
v_call: TRBV13
clone_size: .
cdr3_length: 15
d_call: .
cdr3_nt: TGTGCCAGCAGCGTAGGGGGAGGGGGATACAATGAGCAGTTCTTC
cdr3_aa: CASSVGGGGYNEQFF

j_call: TRBJ1-4
v_call: TRBV4-1
clone_size: .
cdr3_length: 14
d_call: .
cdr3_nt: TGCGCCAGCAGCCAAACAGGGAGTAATGAAAAACTGTTTTTT
cdr3_aa: CASSQTGSNEKLFF

j_call: TRBJ2-4
v_call: TRBV7-2
clone_size: .
cdr3_length: 17
d_call: TRBD1
cdr3_nt: TGTGCCAGCAGCTATTGGGACAGGGGATTAACCAAAAACATTCAGTACTTC
cdr3_aa: CASSYWDRGLTKNIQYF

j_call: TRBJ2-1
v_call: TRBV11-2
clone_size: .
cdr3_length: 18
d_call: TRBD2
cdr3_nt: TGTGCCAGCAGCTTCCACCCGGGAGCAGGGACTACCTACAATGAGCAGTTCTTC
cdr3_aa: CASSFHPGAGTTYNEQFF

j_call: TRBJ2-5
v_call: TRBV5-1
clone_size: .
cdr3_length: 15
d_call: TRBD2
cdr3_nt: TGCGCCAGCAGCCCCGGGACTACCCCTCGAGAGACCCAGTACTTC
cdr3_aa: CASSPGTTPRETQYF

j_call: TRBJ2-1
v_call: TRBV5-4
clone_size: .
cdr3_length: 16
d_call: TRBD1
cdr3_nt: TGTGCCAGCAGCCAGCTGGGACAGGGGATTTACAATGAGCAGTTCTTC
cdr3_aa: CASSQLGQGIYNEQFF

j_call: TRBJ1-2
v_call: TRBV5-1
clone_size: .
cdr3_length: 14
d_call: TRBD1
cdr3_nt: TGCGCCAGCAGCTTCGGGACAGCCCGCTATGGCTACACCTTC
cdr3_aa: CASSFGTARYGYTF

j_call: TRBJ1-1
v_call: TRBV4-1
clone_size: .
cdr3_length: 14
d_call: TRBD1
cdr3_nt: TGCGCCAGCAGCCTCTCAGGCGTCAGGGGGCGAGCTTTCTTT
cdr3_aa: CASSLSGVRGRAFF

j_call: TRBJ2-6
v_call: TRBV18
clone_size: .
cdr3_length: 16
d_call: TRBD1
cdr3_nt: TGTGCCAGCTCTGAACAGGGGGCGCGGGGGGCCAACGTCCTGACTTTC
cdr3_aa: CASSEQGARGANVLTF

j_call: TRBJ1-2
v_call: TRBV6-5
clone_size: .
cdr3_length: 16
d_call: .
cdr3_nt: TGTGCCAGCAGTTACGAGCCCTCTCCTGGGGCCTATGGCTACACCTTC
cdr3_aa: CASSYEPSPGAYGYTF

j_call: TRBJ1-1
v_call: TRBV7-9
clone_size: once
cdr3_length: 14
d_call: .
cdr3_nt: TGTGCCAGCAGCTTTGGGGGGGGTAACACTGAAGCTTTCTTT
cdr3_aa: CASSFGGGNTEAFF

j_call: TRBJ1-1
v_call: TRBV14
clone_size: .
cdr3_length: 13
d_call: .
cdr3_nt: TGTGCCAGCAGCCCCCAGGTTAACACTGAAGCTTTCTTT
cdr3_aa: CASSPQVNTEAFF

j_call: TRBJ2-2
v_call: TRBV10-3
clone_size: .
cdr3_length: 14
d_call: TRBD2
cdr3_nt: TGTGCCATCGGGGGACTAGCGGGGAGCGGGGAGCTGTTTTTT
cdr3_aa: CAIGGLAGSGELFF

j_call: TRBJ2-3
v_call: TRBV28
clone_size: .
cdr3_length: 14
d_call: .
cdr3_nt: TGTGCCAGCAGTTCACCTCAACAGGGAGATACGCAGTATTTT
cdr3_aa: CASSSPQQGDTQYF

j_call: TRBJ2-1
v_call: TRBV9
clone_size: once
cdr3_length: 15
d_call: TRBD2
cdr3_nt: TGTGCCAGCAGCGTACTAGCGGGGGTCTACAATGAGCAGTTCTTC
cdr3_aa: CASSVLAGVYNEQFF

j_call: TRBJ2-5
v_call: TRBV2
clone_size: once
cdr3_length: 14
d_call: TRBD1
cdr3_nt: TGTGCCAGCAGTGAGGGGACAGCTCGAGAGACCCAGTACTTC
cdr3_aa: CASSEGTARETQYF

j_call: TRBJ2-7
v_call: TRBV7-3
clone_size: .
cdr3_length: 14
d_call: .
cdr3_nt: TGTGCCAGCAGCCCAGGGGGGCACTCCTACGAGCAGTACTTC
cdr3_aa: CASSPGGHSYEQYF

j_call: TRBJ1-1
v_call: TRBV19
clone_size: few
cdr3_length: 10
d_call: TRBD1
cdr3_nt: TGTGCCAGTCGACAGGGAGAAGCTTTCTTT
cdr3_aa: CASRQGEAFF

j_call: TRBJ1-2
v_call: TRBV19
clone_size: once
cdr3_length: 13
d_call: TRBD1
cdr3_nt: TGTGCCAGTAACCTACAGGGGACTTATGGCTACACCTTC
cdr3_aa: CASNLQGTYGYTF

j_call: TRBJ2-5
v_call: TRBV5-8
clone_size: .
cdr3_length: 16
d_call: TRBD2
cdr3_nt: TGTGCCAGCAGCTTGGGAGCAGGACTAGCTCAAGAGACCCAGTACTTC
cdr3_aa: CASSLGAGLAQETQYF

j_call: TRBJ1-4
v_call: TRBV15
clone_size: .
cdr3_length: 14
d_call: TRBD1
cdr3_nt: TGTGCCACCAGCCCCGGACAGGGTACAGAAAAACTGTTTTTT
cdr3_aa: CATSPGQGTEKLFF

j_call: TRBJ2-2
v_call: TRBV13
clone_size: .
cdr3_length: 15
d_call: .
cdr3_nt: TGTGCCAGCAGCTTATGGGCAGCTAACACCGGGGAGCTGTTTTTT
cdr3_aa: CASSLWAANTGELFF

j_call: TRBJ2-2
v_call: TRBV13
clone_size: .
cdr3_length: 17
d_call: .
cdr3_nt: TGTGCCAGCAGCTTAGGCTGGGCCAGCCTTAACACCGGGGAGCTGTTTTTT
cdr3_aa: CASSLGWASLNTGELFF

j_call: TRBJ2-7
v_call: TRBV15
clone_size: .
cdr3_length: 15
d_call: .
cdr3_nt: TGTGCCACCAGCAGAGACCTGGACAGCTCCTACGAGCAGTACTTC
cdr3_aa: CATSRDLDSSYEQYF

j_call: TRBJ1-2
v_call: TRBV27
clone_size: .
cdr3_length: 15
d_call: TRBD1
cdr3_nt: TGTGCCAGCAGTAACACAGGGGCAGCTAACTATGGCTACACCTTC
cdr3_aa: CASSNTGAANYGYTF

j_call: TRBJ2-1
v_call: TRBV4-1
clone_size: .
cdr3_length: 17
d_call: .
cdr3_nt: TGCGCCAGCAGCCAAGAAGAGCCGGCAGGGCTGGACAATGAGCAGTTCTTC
cdr3_aa: CASSQEEPAGLDNEQFF

j_call: TRBJ1-5
v_call: TRBV2
clone_size: once
cdr3_length: 14
d_call: TRBD1
cdr3_nt: TGTGCCAGCAGTGGGACAGGGGGGGATCAGCCCCAGCATTTT
cdr3_aa: CASSGTGGDQPQHF

j_call: TRBJ2-3
v_call: TRBV6-1
clone_size: .
cdr3_length: 15
d_call: TRBD2
cdr3_nt: TGTGCCAGCAGTGAATCGGGGGGGACCCCAGATACGCAGTATTTT
cdr3_aa: CASSESGGTPDTQYF

j_call: TRBJ2-1
v_call: TRBV5-1
clone_size: .
cdr3_length: 16
d_call: .
cdr3_nt: TGCGCCAGCAGCTTGCAGGGTTCGAGCTCCTACAATGAGCAGTTCTTC
cdr3_aa: CASSLQGSSSYNEQFF

j_call: TRBJ1-2
v_call: TRBV29-1
clone_size: .
cdr3_length: 15
d_call: .
cdr3_nt: TGCAGCGTTGTAGGTGGACTGGATTTTAACTATGGCTACACCTTC
cdr3_aa: CSVVGGLDFNYGYTF